This TCR beta chain came from a study of OX40 agonist ivuxolimab in advanced cancers. Using immunoSEQ multiplex PCR, the repertoire was profiled, and TCRdb retains in-frame clones only, with some absent. The table lists 65,000 to 100,000 clones, about 85% of them singletons, with over 3% in the top ten. CDR3 length: 14 residues. With 4 bases clipped from V and 4 bases from J, the junction kept 6 bases outside the gene matches. Looked up from germline, CDR1 is SGHDT and CDR2 is YYEEEE. This clone has just one count. The sequence came from an adult with an advanced solid tumor such as melanoma, head and neck, liver or kidney cancer. This sample comprised CD4+ or CD8+ T cells sorted from blood, obtained in a trial of the OX40 agonist ivuxolimab. The chain employs TRBV5-6 and TRBJ2-3; 7 positions match TRBD2. The CDR3 spells CASSVAGEPDTQYF. The CDR3 DNA follows: TGTGCCAGCAGCGTCGCGGGGGAGCCAGATACGCAGTATTTT.